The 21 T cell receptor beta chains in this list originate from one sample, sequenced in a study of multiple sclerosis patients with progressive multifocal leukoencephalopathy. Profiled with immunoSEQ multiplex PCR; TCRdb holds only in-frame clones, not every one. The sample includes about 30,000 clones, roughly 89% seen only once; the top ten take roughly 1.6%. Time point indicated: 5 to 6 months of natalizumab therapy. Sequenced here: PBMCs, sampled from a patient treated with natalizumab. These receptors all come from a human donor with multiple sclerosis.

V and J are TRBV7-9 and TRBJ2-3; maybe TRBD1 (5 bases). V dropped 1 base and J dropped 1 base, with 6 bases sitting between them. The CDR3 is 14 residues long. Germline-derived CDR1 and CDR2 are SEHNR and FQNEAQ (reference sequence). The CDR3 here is CASSLEGGTDTQYF. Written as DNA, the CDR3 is TGTGCCAGCAGCTTAGAAGGGGGCACAGATACGCAGTATTTT.

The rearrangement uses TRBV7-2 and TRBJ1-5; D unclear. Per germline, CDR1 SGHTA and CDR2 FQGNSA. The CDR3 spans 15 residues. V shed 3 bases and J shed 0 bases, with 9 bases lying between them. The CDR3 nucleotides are TGTGCCAGCAGCTTTGTCGGCAATAGCAATCAGCCCCAGCATTTT. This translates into CASSFVGNSNQPQHF.

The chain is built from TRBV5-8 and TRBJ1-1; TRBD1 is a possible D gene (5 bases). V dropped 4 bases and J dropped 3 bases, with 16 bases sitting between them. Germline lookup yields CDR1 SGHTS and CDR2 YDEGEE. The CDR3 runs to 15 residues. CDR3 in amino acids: CASSGLEGLYTEAFF. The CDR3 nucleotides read TGTGCCAGCAGCGGGTTGGAGGGGTTGTACACTGAAGCTTTCTTT.

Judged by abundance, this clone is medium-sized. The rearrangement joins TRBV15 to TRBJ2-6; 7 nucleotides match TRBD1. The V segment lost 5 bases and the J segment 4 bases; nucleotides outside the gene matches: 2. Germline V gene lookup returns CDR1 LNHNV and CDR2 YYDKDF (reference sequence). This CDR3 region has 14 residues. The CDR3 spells CATSPGQGANVLTF. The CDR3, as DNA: TGTGCCACCAGCCCGGGACAGGGGGCCAACGTCCTGACTTTC.

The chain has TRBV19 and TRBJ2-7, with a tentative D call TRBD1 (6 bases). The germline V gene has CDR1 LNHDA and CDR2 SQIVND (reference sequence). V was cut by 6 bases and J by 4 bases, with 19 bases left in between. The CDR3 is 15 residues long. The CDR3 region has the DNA TGTGCCAGTAGCTTAAAGCCGGGACAAATATACGAGCAGTACTTC. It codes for CASSLKPGQIYEQYF. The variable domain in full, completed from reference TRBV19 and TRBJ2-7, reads DGGITQSPKYLFRKEGQNVTLSCEQNLNHDAMYWYRQDPGQGLRLIYYSQIVNDFQKGDIAEGYSVSREKKESFPLTVTSAQKNPTAFYLCASSLKPGQIYEQYFGPGTRLTVT.

The CDR3 nucleotides are TGTGCCAGCAGTTACTCGATGCTACTCAATGAGCAGTTCTTC. Translating gives CASSYSMLLNEQFF. The chain has TRBV6-6 and TRBJ2-1, with D uncertain. V lost 0 bases and J 6 bases, leaving 9 bases between the germline ends. Germline V gene lookup returns CDR1 MNHNY and CDR2 SVGAGI (reference sequence). This CDR3 has 14 amino acids.

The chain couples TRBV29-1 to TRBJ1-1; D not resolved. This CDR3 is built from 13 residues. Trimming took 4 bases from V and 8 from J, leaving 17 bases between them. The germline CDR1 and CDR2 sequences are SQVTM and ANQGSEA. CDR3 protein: CSVGQVPFGEAFF. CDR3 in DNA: TGCAGCGTTGGGCAGGTCCCTTTTGGGGAAGCTTTCTTT.

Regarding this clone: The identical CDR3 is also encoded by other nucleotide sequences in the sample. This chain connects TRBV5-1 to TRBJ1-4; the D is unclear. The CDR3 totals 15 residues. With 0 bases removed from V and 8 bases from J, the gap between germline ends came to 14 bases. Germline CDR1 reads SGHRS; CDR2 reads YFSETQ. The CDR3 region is CASSLAVGRGEKLFF. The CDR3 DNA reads TGCGCCAGCAGCTTGGCCGTGGGTAGAGGGGAAAAACTGTTTTTT.

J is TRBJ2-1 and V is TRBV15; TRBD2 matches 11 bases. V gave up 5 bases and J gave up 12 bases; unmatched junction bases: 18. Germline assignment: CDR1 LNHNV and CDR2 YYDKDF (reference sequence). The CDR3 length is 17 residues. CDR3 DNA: TGTGCCACCAGCTCCAAGGGGGGGGGACTAGCGGCCCTCAGGCAGTTCTTC. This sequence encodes CATSSKGGGLAALRQFF.

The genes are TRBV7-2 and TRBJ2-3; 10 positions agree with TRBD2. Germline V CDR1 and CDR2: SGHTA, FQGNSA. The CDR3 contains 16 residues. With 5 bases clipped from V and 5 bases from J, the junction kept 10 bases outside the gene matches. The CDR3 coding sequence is TGTGCCAGCAGCCAAGGGCTAGCGGGAGCGGGAGATACGCAGTATTTT. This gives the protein CASSQGLAGAGDTQYF.

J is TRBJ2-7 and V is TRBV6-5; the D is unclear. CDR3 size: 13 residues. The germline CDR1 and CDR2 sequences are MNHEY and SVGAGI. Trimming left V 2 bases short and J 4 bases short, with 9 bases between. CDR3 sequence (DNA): TGTGCCAGCAGTTACGCCGAGAGTTACGAGCAGTACTTC. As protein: CASSYAESYEQYF.

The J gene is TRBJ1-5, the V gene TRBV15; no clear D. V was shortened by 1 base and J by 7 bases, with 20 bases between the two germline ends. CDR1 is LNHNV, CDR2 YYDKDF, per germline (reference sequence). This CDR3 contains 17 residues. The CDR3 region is CATSRVLLGVVGQPQHF. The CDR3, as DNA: TGTGCCACCAGCAGAGTCCTCCTCGGGGTCGTCGGACAGCCCCAGCATTTT. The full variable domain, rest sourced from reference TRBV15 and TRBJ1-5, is DAMVIQNPRYQVTQFGKPVTLSCSQTLNHNVMYWYQQKSSQAPKLLFHYYDKDFNNEADTPDNFQSRRPNTSFCFLDIRSPGLGDTAMYLCATSRVLLGVVGQPQHFGDGTRLSIL.

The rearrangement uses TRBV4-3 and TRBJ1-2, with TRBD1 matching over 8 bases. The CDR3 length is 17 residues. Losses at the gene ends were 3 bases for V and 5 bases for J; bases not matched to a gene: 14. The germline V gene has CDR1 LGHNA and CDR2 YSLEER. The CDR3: CASSHLRIKGTGYGYTF. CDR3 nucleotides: TGCGCCAGCAGCCACCTACGCATCAAGGGGACAGGATATGGCTACACCTTC.

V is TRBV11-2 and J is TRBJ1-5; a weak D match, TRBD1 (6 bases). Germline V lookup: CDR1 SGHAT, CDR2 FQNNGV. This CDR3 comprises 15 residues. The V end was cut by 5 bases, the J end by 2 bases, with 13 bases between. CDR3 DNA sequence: TGTGCCAGCAGCCCGGGACAATGGGGCAATCAGCCCCAGCATTTT. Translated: CASSPGQWGNQPQHF.

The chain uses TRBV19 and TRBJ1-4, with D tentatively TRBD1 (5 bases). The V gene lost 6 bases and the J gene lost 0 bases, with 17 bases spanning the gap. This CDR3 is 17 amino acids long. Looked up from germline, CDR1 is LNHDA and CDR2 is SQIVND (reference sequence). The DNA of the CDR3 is TGTGCCAGTAGCCACCCGGGGGGGGGAGCAACTAATGAAAAACTGTTTTTT. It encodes CASSHPGGGATNEKLFF.

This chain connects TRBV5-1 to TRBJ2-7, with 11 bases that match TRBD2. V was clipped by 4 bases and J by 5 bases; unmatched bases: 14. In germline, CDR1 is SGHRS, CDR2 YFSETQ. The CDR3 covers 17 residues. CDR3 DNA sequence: TGCGCCAGCAGCCCCCGAGGGACTAGCGGAGCTCACCACGAGCAGTACTTC. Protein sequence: CASSPRGTSGAHHEQYF.

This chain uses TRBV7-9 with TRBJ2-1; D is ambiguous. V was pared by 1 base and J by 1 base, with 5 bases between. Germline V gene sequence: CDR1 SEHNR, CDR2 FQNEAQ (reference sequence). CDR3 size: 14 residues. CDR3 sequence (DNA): TGTGCCAGCAGCTTAGAGGGTTCCTACAATGAGCAGTTCTTC. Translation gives CASSLEGSYNEQFF. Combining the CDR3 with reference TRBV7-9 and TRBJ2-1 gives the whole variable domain DTGVSQNPRHKITKRGQNVTFRCDPISEHNRLYWYRQTLGQGPEFLTYFQNEAQLEKSRLLSDRFSAERPKGSFSTLEIQRTEQGDSAMYLCASSLEGSYNEQFFGPGTRLTVL.

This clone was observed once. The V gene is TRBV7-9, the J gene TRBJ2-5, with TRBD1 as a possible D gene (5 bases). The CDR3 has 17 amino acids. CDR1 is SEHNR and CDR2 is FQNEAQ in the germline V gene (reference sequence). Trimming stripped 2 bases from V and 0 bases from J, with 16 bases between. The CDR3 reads CASSLRSGWTNQETQYF. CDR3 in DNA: TGTGCCAGCAGCTTAAGGTCGGGCTGGACAAACCAAGAGACCCAGTACTTC.

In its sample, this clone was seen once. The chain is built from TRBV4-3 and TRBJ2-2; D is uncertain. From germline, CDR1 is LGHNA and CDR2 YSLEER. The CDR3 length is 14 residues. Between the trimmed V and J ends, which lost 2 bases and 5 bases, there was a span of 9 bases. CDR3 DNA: TGCGCCAGCAGCCAAATGACGCAGACCGGGGAGCTGTTTTTT. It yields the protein CASSQMTQTGELFF.

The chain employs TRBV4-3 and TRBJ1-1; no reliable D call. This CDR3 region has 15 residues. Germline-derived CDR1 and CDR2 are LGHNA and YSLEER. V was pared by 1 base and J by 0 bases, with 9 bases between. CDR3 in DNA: TGCGCCAGCAGCCAAGGGATGGGGATGAACACTGAAGCTTTCTTT. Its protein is CASSQGMGMNTEAFF.

The CDR3 DNA reads TGTGCCAGCAGTTTGCGGGTAGACAGGATGGAAAAACTGTTTTTT. This sequence encodes CASSLRVDRMEKLFF. The rearrangement links TRBV28 to TRBJ1-4; D is perhaps TRBD1 (6 bases). Deletions cut 3 bases from V and 8 bases from J, with 16 bases between. The CDR3 length is 15 residues. Germline V CDR1 and CDR2: MDHEN, SYDVKM.